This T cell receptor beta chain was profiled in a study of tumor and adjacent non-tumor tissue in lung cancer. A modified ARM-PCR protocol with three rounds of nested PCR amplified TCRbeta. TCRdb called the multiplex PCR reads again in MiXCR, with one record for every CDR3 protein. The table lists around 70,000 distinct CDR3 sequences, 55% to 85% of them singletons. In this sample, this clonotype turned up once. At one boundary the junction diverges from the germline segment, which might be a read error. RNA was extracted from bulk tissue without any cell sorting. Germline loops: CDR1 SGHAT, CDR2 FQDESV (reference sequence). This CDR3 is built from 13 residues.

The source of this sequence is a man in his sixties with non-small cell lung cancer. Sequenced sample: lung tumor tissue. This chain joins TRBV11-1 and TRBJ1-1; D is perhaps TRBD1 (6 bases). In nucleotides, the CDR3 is TGTGCCAGAAGCTTAGCGCCGGGGGCTGAAACCTTCTTT. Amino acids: CARSLAPGAETFF.